One and the same sample provided the 10 T cell receptor beta chains below, sequenced in a study of human T cells and chemical hapten exposure. TCRdb re-analysed the RACE reads in MiXCR, keeping a single row per CDR3 protein. The sample shows 280,000 or so distinct CDR3 sequences, approximately 7.5% of them seen only once. Sample time point: pre-sensitization, week 0. The sample's treatment: therapeutic diphenylcyclopropenone sensitization with weekly scalp DPC. Here the sequenced sample was whole blood, taken in connection with sensitization to the hapten diphenylcyclopropenone (DPC). The receptor source for this set is a young man with alopecia areata. Some clones in this sample may be carry-over from other donors' samples.

CDR3 nucleotides: TGTGCCAGCAGTTTGGGGAAAGTAGCCAAAAACATTCAGTACTTC. It translates to CASSLGKVAKNIQYF. This chain joins TRBV12-3 or TRBV12-4 and TRBJ2-4; D ambiguous. This CDR3 contains 15 residues. The V end lost 3 bases, the J end lost 0 bases, and 9 bases lay between the germline ends.

This sequence joins TRBV20-1 and TRBJ1-6, with 8 bases aligning to TRBD1. Germline V gene sequence: CDR1 DFQATT, CDR2 SNEGSKA (reference sequence). With V trimmed by 8 bases and J by 0 bases, 6 bases remained unmatched. The CDR3 sequence is 15 residues long. For the CDR3, the DNA is TGCAGTACGGAGGGGACAGGCTCCTATAATTCACCCCTCCACTTT. Protein sequence: CSTEGTGSYNSPLHF.

V gene TRBV6-6 combines with J gene TRBJ1-4; D might be TRBD1 (5 bases). This CDR3 region has 16 residues. V lost 0 bases to trimming and J lost 1 base, with 9 bases between them. Germline V gene lookup returns CDR1 MNHNY and CDR2 SVGAGI (reference sequence). The CDR3 region has the DNA TGTGCCAGCAGTTACTCGAGAACAGGAACTAATGAAAAACTGTTTTTT. The encoded protein is CASSYSRTGTNEKLFF.

This sequence joins TRBV6-2 or TRBV6-3 and TRBJ2-7, with a weak D call TRBD1 (6 bases). CDR1 is MNHEY and CDR2 is SVGEGT in the germline V gene. The CDR3 runs 12 residues. The V gene lost 5 bases and the J gene lost 5 bases, with 10 bases spanning the gap. This CDR3 reads CASSQGNNEQYV. DNA of the CDR3: TGTGCCAGCAGTCAGGGGAATAACGAGCAGTACGTC.

This clonotype occurred many times. This sequence joins TRBV10-3 and TRBJ1-5; tentative D call: TRBD1 (6 bases). The V end was cut by 5 bases, the J end by 4 bases, with 9 bases between. This CDR3 region has 13 residues. The V gene's germline CDR1 is ENHRY and CDR2 SYGVKD. The DNA for the CDR3 is TGTGCCATCAGTAGACAGGAGAATCAGCCCCAGCATTTT. Protein sequence: CAISRQENQPQHF.

The chain recombines TRBV7-2 with TRBJ1-1; 8 bases are a match to TRBD1. CDR1 and CDR2 from the germline V gene are SGHTA and FQGNSA. The CDR3 runs to 14 residues. The ends lost 2 bases at V and 6 bases at J; junction bases unmatched: 5. As DNA, the CDR3 is TGTGCCAGCAGCTTAAGGGGGGACAGGTCTGAAGCTTTCTTT. Protein: CASSLRGDRSEAFF.

The table lists this clonotype with many counts. V is TRBV7-9 and J is TRBJ1-1; 9 nucleotides agree with TRBD1. V dropped 5 bases and J dropped 7; count of bases not matched to a gene: 8. The CDR3 sequence is 14 residues long. The V gene's germline CDR1 is SEHNR and CDR2 FQNEAQ (reference sequence). DNA for the CDR3: TGTGCCAGCAGCCCCAGGACAGGGGCGGGTGAAGCTTTCTTT. It codes for CASSPRTGAGEAFF.

This clonotype occurred a few times. The chain recombines TRBV28 with TRBJ1-1, with D possibly being TRBD1 (6 bases). CDR3 length: 14 amino acids. The germline CDR1 and CDR2 sequences are MDHEN and SYDVKM. The V gene lost 8 bases and the J gene lost 1 base, with 14 bases spanning the gap. CDR3 DNA sequence: TGTGCCAGCCTCCCAGGGGACGCGAACACTGAAGCTTTCTTT. Translating gives CASLPGDANTEAFF.

In its sample, this clonotype was seen a few times. The chain is built from TRBV20-1 and TRBJ2-5; D remains ambiguous. Trimming removed 0 bases from V and 0 bases from J, with 8 bases in between. The germline V gene encodes CDR1 DFQATT and CDR2 SNEGSKA (reference sequence). The length of the CDR3 is 14 residues. In nucleotides, the CDR3 is TGCAGTGCTAGAGAACCAACCAACCAAGAGACCCAGTACTTC. Translated, it gives CSAREPTNQETQYF.

This clonotype was seen only a few times. The chain is built from TRBV29-1 and TRBJ1-3, with 8 positions matching TRBD1. The germline gives CDR1 SQVTM, CDR2 ANQGSEA. The CDR3 has 13 amino acids. The trim removed 3 bases at V and 4 bases at J, leaving 2 bases unmatched. CDR3 loop: CSVDRDRGNTIYF. CDR3 DNA: TGCAGCGTTGACCGGGACAGGGGAAACACCATATATTTT.